This TCR beta chain came from a study of T cell changes during pregnancy in multiple sclerosis. Some clones are missing from TCRdb's copy, which holds only in-frame ones; the method was immunoSEQ multiplex PCR. The repertoire holds approximately 85,000 clones, approximately 90% seen once, with under 3% in the top ten. Germline V lookup: CDR1 SQVTM, CDR2 ANQGSEA. This CDR3 comprises 18 residues. Trimming cost V 1 base and J 0 bases, with 20 bases left between them. The sample consisted of peripheral blood, taken in the first trimester of pregnancy. The genes are TRBV29-1 and TRBJ2-3, with D perhaps TRBD1 (5 bases). This receptor was taken from a female donor with multiple sclerosis, enrolled in a pregnancy study. The DNA of the CDR3 is TGCAGCGTTGAAGGGGTGGCGCAGGGAATAACTAGCACAGATACGCAGTATTTT. This codes for CSVEGVAQGITSTDTQYF.